A selection of T cell receptor beta chains follows, all from one sample in a study of Ad26.COV2.S vaccination and SARS-CoV-2 variants. Assay used: immunoSEQ multiplex PCR; TCRdb lists only in-frame clones, some missing. This table holds around 370,000 clones, about 91% found once. The specimen was peripheral blood, collected after recovery from COVID-19. These receptor sequences come from a human donor who had recovered from COVID-19. The CDR3 runs from the conserved cysteine through the conserved F or W. Fields, in order: CDR3 protein, CDR3 DNA, V gene, D gene, clone size, J gene. The D gene is left open where the match is weak. Clone size is stated in some rows and not others, as once, few, many or a class when expanded.

CASSQSPGLAAEAFF TGCGCCAGCAGCCAATCCCCGGGTCTGGCAGCTGAAGCTTTCTTT TRBV4-3 - - TRBJ1-1
CASSRDGLGGYTF TGTGCCAGCAGCCGTGACGGCCTGGGCGGCTACACCTTC TRBV5-5 - - TRBJ1-2
CASSFGDGDPLWSF TGTGCCAGCAGCTTCGGGGACGGGGACCCCCTATGGAGCTTC TRBV7-6 - - TRBJ1-2
CSVVGRWLTDTQYF TGCAGCGTTGTGGGACGATGGCTCACAGATACGCAGTATTTT TRBV29-1 - - TRBJ2-3
CASSQGLQENGELFF TGCGCCAGCAGCCAAGGATTACAGGAAAACGGGGAGCTGTTTTTT TRBV4-1 - - TRBJ2-2
CATSDQDSYYEQYF TGTGCCACCAGTGACCAGGACAGCTACTACGAGCAGTACTTC TRBV24-1 - - TRBJ2-7
CASSLGQGRPYNEQFF TGTGCCAGCAGCTTAGGACAGGGGAGACCTTACAATGAGCAGTTCTTC TRBV13 TRBD1 - TRBJ2-1
CASGATPSGNTIYF TGTGCCAGCGGGGCTACCCCCTCTGGAAACACCATATATTTT TRBV6-5 - - TRBJ1-3
CASSLGTIRDYEQYF TGTGCCAGCAGCTTAGGAACCATTAGGGACTACGAGCAGTACTTC TRBV7-8 - - TRBJ2-7
CASSLERQGNTEAFF TGCGCCAGCAGCTTGGAAAGACAGGGGAACACTGAAGCTTTCTTT TRBV5-1 TRBD1 - TRBJ1-1
CASSVGQGEAFF TGTGCCAGCAGCGTCGGACAGGGTGAAGCTTTCTTT TRBV9 TRBD1 - TRBJ1-1
CARSPEGGSDSPLHF TGTGCCAGAAGCCCTGAGGGGGGGTCGGATTCACCCCTCCACTTT TRBV5-3 - - TRBJ1-6
CASSLEGGRADTQYF TGTGCCAGCAGCTTAGAAGGGGGGCGGGCAGATACGCAGTATTTT TRBV11-3 - - TRBJ2-3
CASSQDAVSNQPQHF TGTGCCAGCAGCCAAGATGCGGTTAGCAATCAGCCCCAGCATTTT TRBV4-2 - few TRBJ1-5
CASSLAGEINIQYF TGTGCCAGCAGTCTAGCGGGGGAGATAAACATTCAGTACTTC TRBV27 TRBD2 - TRBJ2-4
CASSQALGTAPDDQPQHF TGTGCCAGCAGCCAAGCCCTAGGTACGGCCCCAGACGATCAGCCCCAGCATTTT TRBV14 - - TRBJ1-5
CASSYEENTEAFF TGTGCCAGCAGTTACGAGGAGAACACTGAAGCTTTCTTT TRBV6-6 - - TRBJ1-1
CASTNGDTSYEQYF TGTGCCAGCACCAACGGGGACACCTCCTACGAGCAGTACTTC TRBV5-6 - - TRBJ2-7
CASSVGTSGGAYNEQFF TGTGCCAGCAGCGTCGGGACTAGCGGGGGGGCTTACAATGAGCAGTTCTTC TRBV11-2 TRBD2 - TRBJ2-1
CATIGGRSYEQYF TGTGCCACGATCGGGGGCAGGTCCTACGAGCAGTACTTC TRBV19 - - TRBJ2-7
CASGNRGDSPLHF TGTGCCAGTGGGAACAGGGGTGATTCACCCCTCCACTTT TRBV3-1/TRBV3-2 TRBD1 - TRBJ1-6
CASSLTSGGANEQFF TGTGCCAGCAGCTTAACTAGCGGGGGGGCTAATGAGCAGTTCTTC TRBV7-6 TRBD2 - TRBJ2-1
CASSVLTSFGSSYEQYF TGCGCCAGCAGCGTCCTGACGAGCTTTGGTAGCTCCTACGAGCAGTACTTC TRBV5-1 - - TRBJ2-7
CASSIDPGQGPNQPQHF TGTGCCAGTAGTATAGATCCCGGGCAGGGACCCAATCAGCCCCAGCATTTT TRBV19 - once TRBJ1-5
CASSPGQGPQPQHF TGTGCCAGCAGCCCGGGACAGGGACCTCAGCCCCAGCATTTT TRBV2 TRBD1 - TRBJ1-5
CASGLVKGLAGTTGELFF TGTGCTAGTGGTTTGGTAAAAGGCCTAGCGGGGACCACCGGGGAGCTGTTTTTT TRBV12-5 TRBD2 once TRBJ2-2
CASSQDIGADRDTQYF TGTGCCAGCAGCCAAGATATCGGGGCGGATCGGGATACGCAGTATTTT TRBV14 - - TRBJ2-3
CASSLGVSGNTIYF TGTGCCAGCAGCCTAGGGGTCTCTGGAAACACCATATATTTT TRBV27 - - TRBJ1-3
CASTRGPYGYTF TGTGCCAGCACCCGGGGTCCCTATGGCTACACCTTC TRBV9 - - TRBJ1-2
CASIPQGAGNTIYF TGTGCCAGTATTCCCCAGGGAGCTGGAAACACCATATATTTT TRBV19 - - TRBJ1-3
CASSPDASSYNSPLHF TGTGCCAGCAGCCCAGACGCAAGCTCCTATAATTCACCCCTCCACTTT TRBV7-2 - - TRBJ1-6
CASSLTRGKEAFF TGTGCCAGCAGTCTCACAAGGGGCAAGGAAGCTTTCTTT TRBV27 - - TRBJ1-1
CASSPWTGGGTEAFF TGTGCCAGCTCCCCCTGGACAGGGGGGGGCACTGAAGCTTTCTTT TRBV18 TRBD1 - TRBJ1-1
CASSIQGAPNYGYTF TGTGCCAGTAGTATTCAGGGGGCTCCTAACTATGGCTACACCTTC TRBV19 TRBD1 - TRBJ1-2
CASRQDGGYNSPLHF TGTGCCAGCAGGCAGGACGGGGGATATAATTCACCCCTCCACTTT TRBV3-1/TRBV3-2 - - TRBJ1-6
CASSQRDRGPYNEQFF TGTGCCAGCAGCCAAAGGGACAGGGGACCCTACAATGAGCAGTTCTTC TRBV3-1/TRBV3-2 TRBD1 - TRBJ2-1
CASRAGTPNEQFF TGTGCCAGCAGAGCCGGGACCCCCAATGAGCAGTTCTTC TRBV12-3/TRBV12-4 - - TRBJ2-1
CASRQGALNSPLHF TGTGCCAGCAGACAGGGGGCTTTGAATTCACCCCTCCACTTT TRBV25-1 TRBD1 - TRBJ1-6
CASTGARYGYTF TGCGCCAGCACGGGGGCCCGCTATGGCTACACCTTC TRBV4-1 - once TRBJ1-2
CASSLAGRDGYTF TGCGCCAGCAGCTTGGCGGGGAGAGATGGCTACACCTTC TRBV5-1 - - TRBJ1-2
CASKSAGMETYNEQFF TGTGCCAGCAAGAGCGCGGGGATGGAGACCTACAATGAGCAGTTCTTC TRBV11-2 - - TRBJ2-1
CASSKGQTHGIYF TGTGCCAGCAGTAAGGGACAGACCCATGGGATATACTTC TRBV7-9 TRBD1 - TRBJ2-4
CASSLASGPNEKLFF TGTGCCAGCAGCTTGGCGTCCGGTCCTAATGAAAAACTGTTTTTT TRBV5-6 - - TRBJ1-4
CASREDANQETQYF TGTGCCAGCAGGGAAGACGCGAACCAAGAGACCCAGTACTTC TRBV6-1 - - TRBJ2-5
CASSPQGGNTIYF TGTGCCAGCAGTCCGCAGGGTGGAAACACCATATATTTT TRBV6-6 - - TRBJ1-3
CASSFSPDRYNEQFF TGTGCCAGCAGTTTTTCCCCGGACAGGTACAATGAGCAGTTCTTC TRBV27 TRBD1 - TRBJ2-1
CASSATGGYSPLHF TGTGCCAGCAGTGCGACAGGGGGCTATTCACCCCTCCACTTT TRBV25-1 TRBD1 - TRBJ1-6
CASSVSRRSNTGELFF TGTGCCAGCAGCGTATCAAGGAGATCGAACACCGGGGAGCTGTTTTTT TRBV5-4 - - TRBJ2-2
CASSLYSGLAGPTDTQYF TGCGCCAGCAGCCTCTATTCGGGACTAGCGGGGCCCACAGATACGCAGTATTTT TRBV4-1 TRBD2 - TRBJ2-3